This record looks at one TCR beta chain sequence and its context. Seattle patients were enrolled while actively infected and followed longitudinally. The sample belongs to a study of blood T cell repertoires in COVID-19. Study information: The cDNA or gDNA used as material had been derived from T cells, B-cell-depleted T cells, or PBMCs.

Germline assignment: CDR1 SGHRS and CDR2 YFSETQ. V gave up 4 bases and J gave up 5 bases, with 12 bases separating them. CDR3 length equals 13 residues. Authors' data handling: Estimation of nucleated cell counts was performed using reference gene primer amplification. The assay was immunoSEQ multiplex PCR, and TCRdb's table has in-frame clones only and misses some. That table gives V, J and clone size, and the DNA gave D and trimming. The sample consists of some 120,000 clones, roughly 80% of them appearing once. Sequencing input: peripheral blood. The sequence was collected from an elderly man with COVID-19, enrolled during active disease. The chain joins TRBV5-1 to TRBJ2-5; weak D call: TRBD1 (6 bases). The DNA for the CDR3 is TGCGCCAGCAGCCAGAGGGGGTCGGAGACCCAGTACTTC. Encoded protein: CASSQRGSETQYF.